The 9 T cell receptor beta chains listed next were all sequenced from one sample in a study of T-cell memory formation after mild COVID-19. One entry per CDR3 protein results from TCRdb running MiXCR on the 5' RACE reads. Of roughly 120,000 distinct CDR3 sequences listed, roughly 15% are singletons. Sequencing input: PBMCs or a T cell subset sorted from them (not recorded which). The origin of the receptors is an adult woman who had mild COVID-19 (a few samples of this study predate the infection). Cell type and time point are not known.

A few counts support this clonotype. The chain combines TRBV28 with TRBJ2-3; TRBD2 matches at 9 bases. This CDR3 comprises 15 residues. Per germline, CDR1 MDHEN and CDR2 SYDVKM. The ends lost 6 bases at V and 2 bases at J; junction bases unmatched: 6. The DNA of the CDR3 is TGTGCCAGCAGCGTAGCGGGGGCCGTCACAGATACGCAGTATTTT. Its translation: CASSVAGAVTDTQYF.

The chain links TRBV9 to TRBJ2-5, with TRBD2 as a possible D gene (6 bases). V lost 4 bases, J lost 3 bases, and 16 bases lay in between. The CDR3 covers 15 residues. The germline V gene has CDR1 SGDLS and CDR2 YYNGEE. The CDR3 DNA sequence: TGTGCCAGCAGCTGGGGCGGGAACACGAAAGAGACCCAGTACTTC. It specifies CASSWGGNTKETQYF.

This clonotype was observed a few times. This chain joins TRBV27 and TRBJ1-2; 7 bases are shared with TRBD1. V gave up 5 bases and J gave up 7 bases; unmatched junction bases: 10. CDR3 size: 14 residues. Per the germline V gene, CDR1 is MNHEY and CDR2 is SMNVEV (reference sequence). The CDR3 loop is CASSQTGLGLGYTF. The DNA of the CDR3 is TGTGCCAGCAGTCAGACAGGGCTCGGACTTGGCTACACCTTC.

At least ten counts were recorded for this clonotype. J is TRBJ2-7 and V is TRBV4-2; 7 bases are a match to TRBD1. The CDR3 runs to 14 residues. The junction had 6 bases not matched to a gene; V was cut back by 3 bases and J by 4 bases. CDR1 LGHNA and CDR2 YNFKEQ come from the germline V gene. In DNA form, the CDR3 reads TGTGCCAGCAGCCACAAGGCGACAGGGTACGAGCAGTACTTC. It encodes CASSHKATGYEQYF.

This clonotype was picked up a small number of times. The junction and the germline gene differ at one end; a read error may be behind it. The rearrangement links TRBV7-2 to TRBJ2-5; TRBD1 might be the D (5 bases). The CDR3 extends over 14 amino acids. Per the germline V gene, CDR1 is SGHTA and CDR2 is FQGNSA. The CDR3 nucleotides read TGTGCCAGCAGGTTAGACAGAGCACAAGAGACCCAGTACTTC. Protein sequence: CASRLDRAQETQYF. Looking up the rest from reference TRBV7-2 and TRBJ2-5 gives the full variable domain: GAGVSQSPSNKVTEKGKDVELRCDPISGHTALYWYRQSLGQGLEFLIYFQGNSAPDKSGLPSDRFSAERTGGSVSTLTIQRTQQEDSAVYLCASRLDRAQETQYFGPGTRLLVL.

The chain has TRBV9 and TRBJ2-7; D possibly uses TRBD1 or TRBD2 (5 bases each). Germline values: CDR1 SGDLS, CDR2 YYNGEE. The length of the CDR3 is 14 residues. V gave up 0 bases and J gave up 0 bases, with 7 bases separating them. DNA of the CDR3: TGTGCCAGCAGCGTAGCGGGACGCTCCTACGAGCAGTACTTC. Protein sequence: CASSVAGRSYEQYF.

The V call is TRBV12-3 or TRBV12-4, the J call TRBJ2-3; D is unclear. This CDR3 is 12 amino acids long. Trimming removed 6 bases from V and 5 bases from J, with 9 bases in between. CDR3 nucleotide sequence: TGTGCCAGCAGGTCGGGCAGAGATACGCAGTATTTT. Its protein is CASRSGRDTQYF.

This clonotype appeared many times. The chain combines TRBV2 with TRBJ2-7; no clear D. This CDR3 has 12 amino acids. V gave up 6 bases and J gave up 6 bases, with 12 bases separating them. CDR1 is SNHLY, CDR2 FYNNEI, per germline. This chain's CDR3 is CASRVVRLEQYF. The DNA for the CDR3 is TGTGCCAGCAGGGTGGTCAGGCTCGAGCAGTACTTC.

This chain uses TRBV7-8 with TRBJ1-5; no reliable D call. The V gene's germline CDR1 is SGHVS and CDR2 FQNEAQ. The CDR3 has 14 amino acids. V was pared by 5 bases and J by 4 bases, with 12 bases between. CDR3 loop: CASSTRTPNQPQHF. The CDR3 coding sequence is TGTGCCAGCAGCACTAGGACTCCTAATCAGCCCCAGCATTTT.